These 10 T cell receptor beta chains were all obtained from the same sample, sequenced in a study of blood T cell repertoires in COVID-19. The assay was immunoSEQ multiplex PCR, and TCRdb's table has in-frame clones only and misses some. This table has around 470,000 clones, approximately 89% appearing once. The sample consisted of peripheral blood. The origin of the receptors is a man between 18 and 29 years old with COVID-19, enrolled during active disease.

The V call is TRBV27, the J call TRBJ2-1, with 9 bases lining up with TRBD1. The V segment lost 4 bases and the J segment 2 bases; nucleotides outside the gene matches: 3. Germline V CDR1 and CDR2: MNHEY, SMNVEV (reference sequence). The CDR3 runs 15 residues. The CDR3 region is CASSSDRGTYNEQFF. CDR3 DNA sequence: TGTGCCAGCAGTTCGGACAGGGGAACCTACAATGAGCAGTTCTTC.

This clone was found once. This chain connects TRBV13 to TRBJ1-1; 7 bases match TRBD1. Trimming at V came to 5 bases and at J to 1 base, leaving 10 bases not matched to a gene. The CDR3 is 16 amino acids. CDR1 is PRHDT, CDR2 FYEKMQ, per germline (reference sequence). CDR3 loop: CASSPKGAYRNTEAFF. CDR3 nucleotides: TGTGCCAGCAGCCCAAAGGGGGCATATCGGAACACTGAAGCTTTCTTT.

In nucleotides, the CDR3 is TGTGCCGCGGCAGGGTTCGATACGCAGTATTTT. It is translated as CAAAGFDTQYF. The J gene is TRBJ2-3, the V gene TRBV6-5; weak D call: TRBD1 (5 bases). V was cut by 11 bases and J by 6 bases, with 12 bases left in between. The germline V gene encodes CDR1 MNHEY and CDR2 SVGAGI. CDR3 length: 11 amino acids.

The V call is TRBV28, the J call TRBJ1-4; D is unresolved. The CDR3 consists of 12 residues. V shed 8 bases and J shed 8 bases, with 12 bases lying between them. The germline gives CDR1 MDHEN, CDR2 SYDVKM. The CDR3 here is CASGKREEKLFF. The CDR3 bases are TGTGCCAGCGGCAAGAGGGAGGAAAAACTGTTTTTT. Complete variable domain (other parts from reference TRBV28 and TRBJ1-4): DVKVTQSSRYLVKRTGEKVFLECVQDMDHENMFWYRQDPGLGLRLIYFSYDVKMKEKGDIPEGYSVSREKKERFSLILESASTNQTSMYLCASGKREEKLFFGSGTQLSVL.

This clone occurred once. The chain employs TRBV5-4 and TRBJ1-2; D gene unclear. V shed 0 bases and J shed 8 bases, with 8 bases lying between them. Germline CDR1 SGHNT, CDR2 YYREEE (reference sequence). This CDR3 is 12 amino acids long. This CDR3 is CASSLAVGGYTF. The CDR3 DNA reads TGTGCCAGCAGCTTGGCAGTCGGGGGCTACACCTTC.

In nucleotides, the CDR3 is TGTGCCAGCAGCGGGGGGGACTCCCCTATTTACGAGCAGTACTTC. Encoded protein: CASSGGDSPIYEQYF. The chain joins TRBV2 to TRBJ2-7; 8 bases are shared with TRBD2. The junction had 11 bases not matched to a gene; V was cut back by 6 bases and J by 4 bases. Germline values: CDR1 SNHLY, CDR2 FYNNEI. The CDR3 totals 15 residues.

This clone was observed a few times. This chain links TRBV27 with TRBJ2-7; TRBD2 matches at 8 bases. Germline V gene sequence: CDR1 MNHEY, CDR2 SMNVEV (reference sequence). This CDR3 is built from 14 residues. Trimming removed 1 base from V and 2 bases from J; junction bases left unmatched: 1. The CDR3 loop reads CASSLYGGAYEQYF. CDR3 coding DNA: TGTGCCAGCAGTTTATACGGGGGGGCCTACGAGCAGTACTTC.

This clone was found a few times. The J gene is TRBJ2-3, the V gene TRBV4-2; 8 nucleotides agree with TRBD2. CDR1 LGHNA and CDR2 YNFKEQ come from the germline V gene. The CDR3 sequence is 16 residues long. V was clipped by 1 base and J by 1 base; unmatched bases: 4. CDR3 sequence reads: CASSQAPGGGTDTQYF. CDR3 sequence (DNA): TGTGCCAGCAGCCAAGCCCCGGGGGGGGGCACAGATACGCAGTATTTT.

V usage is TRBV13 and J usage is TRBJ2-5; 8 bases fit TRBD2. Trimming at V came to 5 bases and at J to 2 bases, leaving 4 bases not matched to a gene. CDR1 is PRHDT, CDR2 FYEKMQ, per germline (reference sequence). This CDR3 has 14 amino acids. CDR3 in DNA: TGTGCCAGCAGCCAACTAGCGGTTCAAGAGACCCAGTACTTC. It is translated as CASSQLAVQETQYF.

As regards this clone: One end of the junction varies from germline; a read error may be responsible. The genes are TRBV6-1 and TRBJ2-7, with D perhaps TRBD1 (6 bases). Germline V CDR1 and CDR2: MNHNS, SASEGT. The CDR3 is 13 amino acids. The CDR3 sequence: CASSEAWTDWARF. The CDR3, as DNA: TGTGCCAGCAGTGAAGCGTGGACAGATTGGGCGCGATTC.